This T cell receptor beta chain was recorded in a study of blood T cell repertoires in COVID-19. V lost 3 bases, J lost 3 bases, and 7 bases stayed unmatched. Germline lookup yields CDR1 LGHDT and CDR2 YNNKEL (reference sequence). The CDR3 has 18 residues. Profiling relied on immunoSEQ multiplex PCR, and the TCRdb table lists in-frame clones only, not all of them. The data hold under 200,000 clones, with approximately 81% observed a single time. The J gene is TRBJ2-2, the V gene TRBV3-1 (or the pseudogene TRBV3-2); TRBD2 aligns across 13 bases. This sequence was found in a man between 60 and 75 years old who had recovered from COVID-19. Sequenced: PBMCs or T cells enriched from blood (not recorded which). The CDR3 sequence is CASSQGLAGIGHTGELFF. The CDR3 DNA follows: TGTGCCAGCAGCCAGGGACTAGCGGGAATCGGCCACACCGGGGAGCTGTTTTTT.